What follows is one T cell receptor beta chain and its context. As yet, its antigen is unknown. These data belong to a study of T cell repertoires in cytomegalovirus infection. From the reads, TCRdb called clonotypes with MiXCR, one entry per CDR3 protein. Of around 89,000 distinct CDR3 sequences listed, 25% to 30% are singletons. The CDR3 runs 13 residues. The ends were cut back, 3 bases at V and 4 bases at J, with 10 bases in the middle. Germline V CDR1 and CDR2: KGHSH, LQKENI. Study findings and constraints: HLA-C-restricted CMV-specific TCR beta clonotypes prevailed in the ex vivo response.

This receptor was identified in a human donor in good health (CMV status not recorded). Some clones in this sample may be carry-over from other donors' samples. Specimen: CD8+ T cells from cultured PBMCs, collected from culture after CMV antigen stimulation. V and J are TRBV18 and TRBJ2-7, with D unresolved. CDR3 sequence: CASSPIDIYEQYF. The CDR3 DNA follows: TGTGCCAGCTCACCGATTGACATTTACGAGCAGTACTTC.